This TCR beta chain was documented in a study of high-grade serous ovarian cancer treatment subgroups. Study-level results: Different patients shared almost no repertoire; same-patient tumors shared roughly 0.1 to 0.8.

Assay: immunoSEQ multiplex PCR; the TCRdb copy retains only in-frame clones and omits some. The sample lists 3,500 to 4,500 clones; roughly 80% were seen once. CDR1 and CDR2 from the germline V gene are SGHTA and FQGNSA. The CDR3 spans 13 residues. V dropped 5 bases and J dropped 5 bases, with 12 bases sitting between them. Remarks on this clone: What it binds is not known.

Tumor samples were taken before definitive surgery or chemotherapy. This clonotype was sampled from a human donor with high-grade serous ovarian cancer. Sequencing input: tumor tissue. The chain uses TRBV7-2 and TRBJ1-2, with D perhaps TRBD1 (5 bases). CDR3 nucleotide sequence: TGTGCCAGCAGCCGTGCGGGGCTGTATGGCTACACCTTC. This translates into CASSRAGLYGYTF.